Listed below are T cell receptor beta chains from one sample, sequenced in a study of blood T cell repertoires in COVID-19. Profiling relied on immunoSEQ multiplex PCR, and the TCRdb table lists in-frame clones only, not all of them. The data contain tens of thousands of clones, 89% of them seen just once; the ten biggest clones take up over 5%. The material sequenced was peripheral blood. Source of these receptors: a man between 60 and 75 years old with COVID-19, enrolled during active disease. Each CDR3 is given with its conserved first and last residue. The order of the fields is clone size, J gene, V gene, D gene, CDR3 protein, CDR3 DNA. A D gene is named only where the DNA matches it firmly. The size of a clone is reported for some rows only, either as once, few or many, or as a class for expanded clones.

once TRBJ1-3 TRBV3-1/TRBV3-2 - CASSQQGQGNTIYF TGTGCCAGCAGCCAGCAGGGGCAAGGAAACACCATATATTTT
- TRBJ1-1 TRBV29-1 TRBD1 CSVAQGRYTEAFF TGCAGCGTAGCACAGGGGCGGTACACTGAAGCTTTCTTT
- TRBJ2-7 TRBV27 TRBD1 CASSSPGTGVREQYF TGTGCCAGCAGTTCACCCGGGACAGGGGTGCGCGAGCAGTACTTC
- TRBJ1-1 TRBV6-5 - CASSYRGGEAFF TGTGCCAGCAGTTACAGGGGAGGGGAAGCTTTCTTT
many TRBJ2-3 TRBV7-9 - CASRSAEDFTDTQYF TGTGCCAGCAGGTCGGCAGAGGACTTCACAGATACGCAGTATTTT
once TRBJ2-5 TRBV7-3 TRBD1 CASSSRGQETQYF TGTGCCAGCAGCTCCAGGGGGCAAGAGACCCAGTACTTC
- TRBJ1-5 TRBV30 TRBD1 CAWSPQDRVSQPQHF TGTGCCTGGAGTCCCCAGGACAGGGTGAGCCAGCCCCAGCATTTT
- TRBJ2-5 TRBV27 - CASSFQAQETQYF TGTGCCAGCAGTTTTCAGGCCCAAGAGACCCAGTACTTC
- TRBJ2-1 TRBV6-5 TRBD2 CASSDGTSVYNEQFF TGTGCCAGCAGCGACGGGACTAGCGTCTACAATGAGCAGTTCTTC
- TRBJ1-1 TRBV6-4 - CASSPEEGSTEAFF TGTGCCAGCAGTCCCGAGGAGGGTAGCACTGAAGCTTTCTTT
- TRBJ2-1 TRBV11-3 - CASSLAGRSAYNEQFF TGTGCCAGCAGCTTAGCCGGCCGGAGCGCCTACAATGAGCAGTTCTTC
- TRBJ2-7 TRBV5-1 - CASSLRGKFYEQYF TGCGCCAGCAGCTTGCGAGGGAAGTTCTACGAGCAGTACTTC
once TRBJ2-3 TRBV28 TRBD1 CASSSSGTGGDTQYF TGTGCCAGCAGTTCCTCCGGGACAGGGGGGGATACGCAGTATTTT
- TRBJ2-2 TRBV7-3 - CASSLTRGSRTGELFF TGTGCCAGCAGCTTAACGAGGGGGAGCAGAACCGGGGAGCTGTTTTTT
- TRBJ2-5 TRBV10-3 - CAISESRPEETQYF TGTGCCATCAGTGAGTCGAGGCCCGAAGAGACCCAGTACTTC
once TRBJ2-3 TRBV5-5 TRBD2 CASSLGLAGGKDTQYF TGTGCCAGCAGCTTGGGACTAGCGGGAGGAAAAGATACGCAGTATTTT
- TRBJ1-4 TRBV18 - CASSPSGETTNEKLFF TGTGCCAGCTCACCATCAGGGGAGACGACTAATGAAAAACTGTTTTTT
once TRBJ1-3 TRBV28 - CASDTNSGNTIYF TGTGCCAGCGATACAAACTCTGGAAACACCATATATTTT
- TRBJ1-2 TRBV4-1 TRBD1 CASSQDQQGYYGYTF TGCGCCAGCAGCCAAGATCAACAGGGGTACTATGGCTACACCTTC
- TRBJ1-4 TRBV19 - CASSPRGTNEKLFF TGTGCCAGTAGTCCCCGAGGGACTAATGAAAAACTGTTTTTT
- TRBJ2-7 TRBV19 TRBD1 CASSRLQGEAFQQYF TGTGCCAGTAGTAGATTACAGGGGGAAGCTTTTCAGCAGTACTTC
- TRBJ2-1 TRBV7-2 TRBD2 CASSLALAGLSYNEQFF TGTGCCAGCAGCTTAGCCTTAGCGGGGCTCTCCTACAATGAGCAGTTCTTC
- TRBJ2-1 TRBV19 - CASSIGGYAEQFF TGTGCCAGTAGTATAGGAGGGTACGCTGAGCAGTTCTTC
- TRBJ2-7 TRBV7-3 - CASSLYTTYEQYF TGTGCCAGCAGCTTATACACCACCTACGAGCAGTACTTC
- TRBJ2-7 TRBV7-2 TRBD2 CASSQSDPRGDEQYF TGTGCCAGCAGCCAAAGTGACCCACGGGGGGACGAGCAGTACTTC
- TRBJ2-7 TRBV6-2/TRBV6-3 TRBD1 CASSRLQGADFEQYF TGTGCCAGCAGTCGTTTACAGGGGGCGGACTTCGAGCAGTACTTC
- TRBJ2-3 TRBV7-9 - CASSQDRIYTDTQYF TGTGCCAGCAGCCAGGACAGAATCTACACAGATACGCAGTATTTT
- TRBJ1-2 TRBV27 - CASSLNGGISGYTF TGTGCCAGCAGTTTAAACGGGGGGATAAGTGGCTACACCTTC
- TRBJ1-1 TRBV3-1/TRBV3-2 - CASSQDSQAFF TGTGCCAGCAGCCAAGACAGTCAAGCTTTCTTT
- TRBJ2-6 TRBV5-4 - CASSLQGSGANVLTF TGTGCCAGCAGCCTCCAGGGGTCTGGGGCCAACGTCCTGACTTTC
- TRBJ1-1 TRBV7-9 - CASSLAARWEGLWGTEAFF TGTGCCAGCAGCTTAGCCGCCCGGTGGGAGGGCCTTTGGGGCACTGAAGCTTTCTTT
- TRBJ1-1 TRBV5-4 TRBD1 CASSRRTGDTEAFF TGTGCCAGCAGTAGGCGAACAGGGGACACTGAAGCTTTCTTT
- TRBJ1-2 TRBV27 - CASSLSGNNYGYTF TGTGCCAGCAGTTTATCCGGGAATAACTATGGCTACACCTTC
- TRBJ2-5 TRBV6-5 - CASSYGPGLSQETQYF TGTGCCAGCAGTTACGGTCCGGGACTGAGCCAAGAGACCCAGTACTTC
- TRBJ2-5 TRBV18 TRBD2 CASSPPGGRSETQYF TGTGCCAGCTCACCACCGGGCGGGAGAAGTGAGACCCAGTACTTC
- TRBJ1-4 TRBV3-1/TRBV3-2 - CASSQEEGGVEKLFF TGTGCCAGCAGCCAAGAGGAGGGCGGGGTTGAAAAACTGTTTTTT
- TRBJ1-6 TRBV5-1 - CASSVEGGYNSPLHF TGCGCCAGCAGCGTTGAAGGGGGCTATAATTCACCCCTCCACTTT
few TRBJ2-7 TRBV9 - CASSVGREARYEQYF TGTGCCAGCAGCGTAGGGCGGGAAGCCCGCTACGAGCAGTACTTC
- TRBJ2-7 TRBV21-1 - CASSKTGFLWDRRYEQYF TGTGCCAGCAGCAAAACCGGGTTCTTATGGGACAGGCGCTACGAGCAGTACTTC
- TRBJ2-7 TRBV2 TRBD1 CASSQPGQGNEQYF TGTGCCAGCAGCCAGCCGGGACAGGGTAACGAGCAGTACTTC
- TRBJ1-2 TRBV18 TRBD1 CASSPTGRDGYTF TGTGCCAGCTCACCGACAGGGAGAGATGGCTACACCTTC
- TRBJ2-2 TRBV7-7 - CASSLGQGGTGELFF TGTGCTAGCAGCCTTGGACAGGGAGGGACCGGGGAGCTGTTTTTT
- TRBJ1-4 TRBV30 - CACLTNSGDEKLFF TGTGCCTGTCTCACCAACAGCGGGGATGAAAAACTGTTTTTT
- TRBJ2-2 TRBV6-4 TRBD2 CASSPGGVGVNTGELFF TGTGCCAGCAGCCCGGGGGGGGTCGGGGTGAACACCGGGGAGCTGTTTTTT
- TRBJ2-2 TRBV28 - CASSLAGGSNTGELFF TGTGCCAGCAGTTTGGCAGGGGGGTCGAACACCGGGGAGCTGTTTTTT
- TRBJ1-5 TRBV30 - CAWSGGDQPQHF TGTGCCTGGTCGGGGGGGGATCAGCCCCAGCATTTT
once TRBJ2-5 TRBV4-1 - CASSQLQGVETQYF TGCGCCAGCAGCCAATTACAAGGGGTCGAGACCCAGTACTTC
- TRBJ1-6 TRBV27 - CASRQFRDNVHNSPLHF TGTGCCAGCAGACAATTCCGGGACAATGTCCATAATTCACCCCTCCACTTT